These T cell receptor beta chains were read from a single sample in a study of cytomegalovirus exposure and HLA in healthy donors. Sequencing used immunoSEQ multiplex PCR; TCRdb keeps in-frame clones, though not all of them. The sample shows 150,000 or so clones, approximately 70% of them seen only once. Sequenced sample: PBMCs. These receptors were collected from a man aged 35-49 years in good health and CMV-seropositive. Both conserved end residues are trimmed from each CDR3. Expanded clones are given a class, and other clones once, few, many or no size at all.

clone_size j_call v_call cdr3_aa
NA TRBJ1-6 TRBV18 ASSRDRDSPLH
NA TRBJ2-3 TRBV27 ASGLTSTDTQY
NA TRBJ1-1 TRBV6-1 ASSDSEGGFPEAF
NA TRBJ1-1 TRBV5-1 ASSLERGAGRMNTEAF
NA TRBJ1-1 TRBV6-1 GLQRLASEAF
once TRBJ1-5 TRBV7-9 ASSQGTGVWGNQPQH
NA TRBJ2-7 TRBV30 ACSGKGAYEQY
once TRBJ2-6 TRBV27 ASSRGDRVSGANVLT
few TRBJ2-7 TRBV11-2 ASSLSRNRGPHLEQY
NA TRBJ2-1 TRBV9 ASSALGTEYNEQF
NA NA TRBV7-2 ASSPDRGVNEQY
once TRBJ2-7 TRBV9 ASSLLDRDYEQY
NA TRBJ1-1 TRBV7-6 ASSARGRNTEAF
few TRBJ2-5 TRBV19 ASSMGLAGPETQY
NA TRBJ2-7 TRBV5-4 ASSWGDRTHYEQY
NA TRBJ1-2 TRBV6-1 ASSEGGGHYGYT
NA TRBJ1-2 TRBV7-2 ASSPGGSGGYT
NA TRBJ1-2 TRBV7-9 ASSLAQGNYGYT
NA TRBJ2-7 TRBV5-1 ASSLGLAGETSYEQY
NA TRBJ2-2 TRBV19 ASEDRGVSGELF
NA TRBJ1-5 TRBV5-8 ASSLDRDNQPQH
once TRBJ2-2 TRBV6-5 ASSTGRGTGELF
NA TRBJ2-7 TRBV4-3 ASSRSGQGYEQY
NA TRBJ2-7 TRBV7-2 ASSPDPQRGYEQY
NA TRBJ2-7 TRBV6-1 ASSEERDREQY
NA TRBJ2-1 TRBV29-1 SVESRQGTYNEQF
NA TRBJ2-4 TRBV11-3 ASSPGPSLTKNIQY
few TRBJ1-1 TRBV5-6 ASSFLGRTEAF
NA TRBJ1-1 TRBV18 ASSPVQGFTEAF
NA TRBJ1-1 TRBV29-1 SVERQGSGTEAF
NA TRBJ1-1 TRBV6-1 ASPALDSSSEAF
NA TRBJ1-1 TRBV6-1 ASSEVTQGEAF
NA TRBJ2-1 TRBV5-1 ASSSQGNEQF
once TRBJ1-4 TRBV7-8 ASSLAGRDNEKLF
NA TRBJ1-4 TRBV6-6 ASNTGATNEKLF
few TRBJ2-1 TRBV7-2 ASSSRQESHNEQF
NA TRBJ1-5 TRBV7-2 ASSLSSLDQPQH
NA TRBJ1-1 TRBV4-1 ASSPYWDSLNTEAF
NA TRBJ2-7 TRBV7-2 ASSSRWRTGASYEQY